The rows below give T cell receptor beta chains drawn from one sample of a study of a mutant IDH1 vaccine in newly diagnosed glioma. Sequencing was performed with immunoSEQ multiplex PCR; in TCRdb, only in-frame clones are kept and a portion is missing. This table has around 37,000 clones, around 80% appearing once. The sequenced sample was PBMCs, obtained from a glioma patient treated with radiotherapy, temozolomide or both. The source is a man aged 35 to 55 with glioma. Some clones in this sample may be carry-over from other donors' samples. The CDR3 runs from the conserved cysteine through the conserved F or W. Each record gives: D gene, clone size, J gene, CDR3 length, V gene, CDR3 protein, CDR3 DNA. D genes are given only for firm matches. Clone size is given for some rows only: seen once, a few or many times, or a class if the clone is expanded.

d_gene: .; abundance: .; j_gene: TRBJ1-5; len: 13; v_gene: TRBV18; CDR3aa: CASSPNSGQPQHF; CDR3nt: TGTGCCAGCTCACCAAACAGCGGTCAGCCCCAGCATTTT
d_gene: TRBD1; abundance: .; j_gene: TRBJ1-6; len: 15; v_gene: TRBV5-1; CDR3aa: CASSWAGTDNSPLHF; CDR3nt: TGCGCCAGCAGCTGGGCCGGGACAGATAATTCACCCCTCCACTTT
d_gene: TRBD2; abundance: .; j_gene: TRBJ2-5; len: 16; v_gene: TRBV7-2; CDR3aa: CASSFTPGGGGETQYF; CDR3nt: TGTGCCAGCAGCTTCACCCCGGGGGGAGGAGGAGAGACCCAGTACTTC
d_gene: TRBD1; abundance: .; j_gene: TRBJ2-7; len: 15; v_gene: TRBV25-1; CDR3aa: CASSESGRGRDEQYF; CDR3nt: TGTGCCAGCAGTGAATCGGGCAGGGGGCGAGACGAGCAGTACTTC
d_gene: .; abundance: .; j_gene: TRBJ2-5; len: 15; v_gene: TRBV15; CDR3aa: CATSRTAPLRETQYF; CDR3nt: TGTGCCACCAGCAGGACGGCACCCCTGAGAGAGACCCAGTACTTC
d_gene: .; abundance: .; j_gene: TRBJ1-1; len: 13; v_gene: TRBV7-9; CDR3aa: CASSPSGNTEAFF; CDR3nt: TGTGCCAGCAGCCCAAGTGGGAACACTGAAGCTTTCTTT
d_gene: .; abundance: few; j_gene: TRBJ1-1; len: 15; v_gene: TRBV7-9; CDR3aa: CASSLGAGLNTEAFF; CDR3nt: TGTGCCAGCAGCTTAGGTGCCGGCTTGAACACTGAAGCTTTCTTT
d_gene: TRBD1; abundance: .; j_gene: TRBJ1-4; len: 14; v_gene: TRBV7-9; CDR3aa: CASSGTGWSEKLFF; CDR3nt: TGTGCCAGCAGCGGGACAGGGTGGAGTGAAAAACTGTTTTTT
d_gene: .; abundance: .; j_gene: TRBJ2-3; len: 18; v_gene: TRBV9; CDR3aa: CASSVVAQGNYGTDTQYF; CDR3nt: TGTGCCAGCAGCGTAGTCGCCCAAGGAAATTACGGCACAGATACGCAGTATTTT
d_gene: .; abundance: .; j_gene: TRBJ2-5; len: 15; v_gene: TRBV6-5; CDR3aa: CASRGLAEVRETQYF; CDR3nt: TGTGCCAGCAGGGGACTCGCGGAGGTGCGAGAGACCCAGTACTTC
d_gene: .; abundance: .; j_gene: TRBJ1-1; len: 14; v_gene: TRBV4-1; CDR3aa: CASSQAFEGTEAFF; CDR3nt: TGCGCCAGCAGCCAAGCTTTTGAGGGCACTGAAGCTTTCTTT
d_gene: TRBD1; abundance: .; j_gene: TRBJ1-2; len: 18; v_gene: TRBV11-2; CDR3aa: CASSLEFGPGQGIYGYTF; CDR3nt: TGTGCCAGCAGCTTAGAATTCGGACCGGGACAGGGGATATATGGCTACACCTTC
d_gene: .; abundance: .; j_gene: TRBJ1-5; len: 14; v_gene: TRBV19; CDR3aa: CASSISGFNQPQHF; CDR3nt: TGTGCCAGTAGTATTTCTGGGTTCAATCAGCCCCAGCATTTT
d_gene: .; abundance: .; j_gene: TRBJ2-7; len: 15; v_gene: TRBV6-1; CDR3aa: CASSEGAGAWYEQYF; CDR3nt: TGTGCCAGCAGTGAAGGAGCAGGGGCCTGGTACGAGCAGTACTTC
d_gene: .; abundance: .; j_gene: TRBJ1-2; len: 14; v_gene: TRBV6-6; CDR3aa: CASRIWNSNYGYTF; CDR3nt: TGTGCCAGCAGAATATGGAATTCTAACTATGGCTACACCTTC
d_gene: .; abundance: .; j_gene: TRBJ2-2; len: 17; v_gene: TRBV5-1; CDR3aa: CASSRRGDSSNTGELFF; CDR3nt: TGCGCCAGCAGCCGTCGGGGGGACAGTTCGAACACCGGGGAGCTGTTTTTT
d_gene: .; abundance: few; j_gene: TRBJ2-5; len: 15; v_gene: TRBV5-1; CDR3aa: CASSPDGSVAETQYF; CDR3nt: TGCGCCAGCAGCCCGGACGGCAGTGTAGCCGAGACCCAGTACTTC
d_gene: .; abundance: .; j_gene: TRBJ2-7; len: 15; v_gene: TRBV2; CDR3aa: CASSEWGSGPLEQYF; CDR3nt: TGTGCCAGCAGTGAATGGGGGAGTGGTCCTCTCGAGCAGTACTTC
d_gene: .; abundance: .; j_gene: TRBJ1-1; len: 13; v_gene: TRBV28; CDR3aa: CASSLYLYTEAFF; CDR3nt: TGTGCCAGCAGTTTATATTTGTACACTGAAGCTTTCTTT
d_gene: .; abundance: .; j_gene: TRBJ1-1; len: 13; v_gene: TRBV14; CDR3aa: CASSPYLNTEAFF; CDR3nt: TGTGCCAGCAGCCCGTATTTGAACACTGAAGCTTTCTTT
d_gene: .; abundance: .; j_gene: TRBJ1-1; len: 15; v_gene: TRBV6-5; CDR3aa: CASSYSNRVFSEAFF; CDR3nt: TGTGCCAGCAGTTACTCGAACAGGGTATTTTCTGAAGCTTTCTTT
d_gene: TRBD1; abundance: .; j_gene: TRBJ1-1; len: 15; v_gene: TRBV18; CDR3aa: CASSPPDRGGTEAFF; CDR3nt: TGTGCCAGCTCACCACCGGACAGGGGAGGCACTGAAGCTTTCTTT
d_gene: .; abundance: .; j_gene: TRBJ1-1; len: 16; v_gene: TRBV19; CDR3aa: CASSMKGTTGSTEAFF; CDR3nt: TGTGCCAGTAGTATGAAGGGGACAACAGGCAGCACTGAAGCTTTCTTT
d_gene: TRBD1; abundance: few; j_gene: TRBJ2-7; len: 13; v_gene: TRBV28; CDR3aa: CASGTGDSYEQYF; CDR3nt: TGTGCCAGCGGGACAGGGGATTCCTACGAGCAGTACTTC
d_gene: .; abundance: few; j_gene: TRBJ2-2; len: 16; v_gene: TRBV30; CDR3aa: CAWSFGPATNTGELFF; CDR3nt: TGTGCCTGGAGTTTCGGGCCTGCCACGAACACCGGGGAGCTGTTTTTT
d_gene: .; abundance: .; j_gene: TRBJ2-2; len: 13; v_gene: TRBV28; CDR3aa: CASSLQGAGELFF; CDR3nt: TGTGCCAGCAGTTTACAGGGCGCCGGGGAGCTGTTTTTT
d_gene: .; abundance: .; j_gene: TRBJ2-2; len: 14; v_gene: TRBV18; CDR3aa: CATIGQTNTGELFF; CDR3nt: TGTGCCACAATTGGACAGACGAACACCGGGGAGCTGTTTTTT